A selection of T cell receptor beta chains follows, all from one sample in a study of blood T cells in healthy people across ages. TCRdb reprocessed the 5' RACE reads via MiXCR and lists one record per CDR3 protein. The sample contains about 730,000 distinct CDR3 sequences, approximately 43% of which appear only once. Sequencing was performed on blood. Receptors originate from an older woman in good health. Each CDR3 is given with its conserved first and last residue. Each record gives: D gene, J gene, V gene, clone size, CDR3 protein, CDR3 DNA. D genes are given only for firm matches. Clone size is not always given. Where it is, it says once, few, many or a class for expanded clones.

d_gene: TRBD1; j_gene: TRBJ1-2; v_gene: TRBV20-1; abundance: -; CDR3aa: CSARRHRTGNYGYTF; CDR3nt: TGCAGTGCTAGACGCCATCGGACAGGGAACTATGGCTACACCTTC
d_gene: -; j_gene: TRBJ2-1; v_gene: TRBV3-1; abundance: many; CDR3aa: CASSLRGGRNEQFF; CDR3nt: TGTGCCAGCAGCCTGAGGGGAGGCCGAAATGAGCAGTTCTTC
d_gene: TRBD2; j_gene: TRBJ2-5; v_gene: TRBV14; abundance: -; CDR3aa: CASSRTSGGLETQYF; CDR3nt: TGTGCCAGCAGCCGGACTAGCGGTGGGCTTGAGACCCAGTACTTC
d_gene: TRBD2; j_gene: TRBJ2-5; v_gene: TRBV29-1; abundance: many; CDR3aa: CSSTGGETQYF; CDR3nt: TGCAGCTCAACGGGGGGGGAGACCCAGTACTTC
d_gene: -; j_gene: TRBJ2-1; v_gene: TRBV3-1; abundance: -; CDR3aa: CASSQLQRALSNEQFF; CDR3nt: TGTGCCAGCAGCCAACTCCAAAGGGCCTTATCCAATGAGCAGTTCTTC
d_gene: TRBD1; j_gene: TRBJ2-1; v_gene: TRBV7-9; abundance: -; CDR3aa: CASIRTGGSNEQFF; CDR3nt: TGTGCCAGCATTCGGACAGGGGGTAGTAATGAGCAGTTCTTC
d_gene: -; j_gene: TRBJ2-3; v_gene: TRBV27; abundance: few; CDR3aa: CASRLGVDTDTQYF; CDR3nt: TGTGCCAGCAGGCTGGGAGTAGACACAGATACGCAGTATTTT
d_gene: -; j_gene: TRBJ2-5; v_gene: TRBV12-3/TRBV12-4; abundance: -; CDR3aa: CASRPGAIQETQYF; CDR3nt: TGTGCCAGCAGACCCGGTGCTATCCAAGAGACCCAGTACTTC
d_gene: -; j_gene: TRBJ2-3; v_gene: TRBV5-1; abundance: many; CDR3aa: CASSSEAQGTDTQYF; CDR3nt: TGCGCCAGCAGCTCGGAAGCCCAGGGGACAGATACGCAGTATTTT
d_gene: -; j_gene: TRBJ2-7; v_gene: TRBV20-1; abundance: -; CDR3aa: CSARVIMAQYF; CDR3nt: TGCAGTGCTAGAGTAATAATGGCCCAGTACTTC
d_gene: -; j_gene: TRBJ2-1; v_gene: TRBV28; abundance: few; CDR3aa: CASKSVVGRLYNEQFF; CDR3nt: TGTGCCAGCAAGTCAGTAGTAGGCAGACTCTACAATGAGCAGTTCTTC
d_gene: -; j_gene: TRBJ1-6; v_gene: TRBV3-1; abundance: -; CDR3aa: CASSQGGGPLHF; CDR3nt: TGTGCCAGCAGCCAAGGGGGGGGCCCCCTCCACTTT
d_gene: -; j_gene: TRBJ1-1; v_gene: TRBV18; abundance: -; CDR3aa: CASSPQINTEAFF; CDR3nt: TGTGCCAGCTCACCACAGATCAACACTGAAGCTTTCTTT
d_gene: -; j_gene: TRBJ1-6; v_gene: TRBV21-1; abundance: few; CDR3aa: CASSDIGQGKSPLHF; CDR3nt: TGTGCCAGCAGCGATATTGGACAGGGCAAATCACCCCTCCACTTT
d_gene: TRBD2; j_gene: TRBJ2-1; v_gene: TRBV2; abundance: few; CDR3aa: CASSEQASGGSSSYNEQFF; CDR3nt: TGTGCCAGCAGTGAACAGGCTAGCGGGGGGTCGTCCTCCTACAATGAGCAGTTCTTC